Listed below are T cell receptor beta chains from one sample, sequenced in a study of T cell changes during pregnancy in multiple sclerosis. Profiling relied on immunoSEQ multiplex PCR, and the TCRdb table lists in-frame clones only, not all of them. The sample has more than 80,000 clones, around 96% seen once. The sample here was peripheral blood, taken in the second trimester of pregnancy. The receptors derive from a female donor with multiple sclerosis, enrolled in a pregnancy study. Each CDR3 is given with its conserved first and last residue. Each record gives: V gene, J gene, CDR3 protein.

V: TRBV5-1; J: TRBJ2-1; CDR3: CASSAWRLGSPDYYNEQFF
V: TRBV5-4; J: TRBJ2-1; CDR3: CASSLDSGAYNEQFF
V: TRBV2; J: TRBJ1-1; CDR3: CASRKEVTDRQGEAFF
V: TRBV28; J: TRBJ1-3; CDR3: CASTSGHLSGNTIYF
V: TRBV7-8; J: TRBJ2-7; CDR3: CASSLSGDEQYF
V: TRBV2; J: TRBJ2-7; CDR3: CASSEARGGEQYF
V: TRBV5-1; J: TRBJ2-7; CDR3: CASSFRDTRSEQYF
V: TRBV2; J: TRBJ1-1; CDR3: CARRGAFF
V: TRBV7-2; J: TRBJ1-2; CDR3: CASSSGTAYGYTF
V: TRBV7-6; J: TRBJ2-7; CDR3: CASSFSSGYEQYF
V: TRBV4-1; J: TRBJ1-1; CDR3: CASSQALPGMNTEAFF
V: TRBV5-5; J: TRBJ1-5; CDR3: CASSLQGNQPQHF
V: TRBV25-1; J: TRBJ2-1; CDR3: CASSEKGAAEQFF
V: TRBV9; J: TRBJ1-1; CDR3: CASSVGGQGRVGTEAFF
V: TRBV27; J: TRBJ1-2; CDR3: CASSLSVRGGGRGYTF
V: TRBV7-2; J: TRBJ2-7; CDR3: CASSLTRTSGSGEQYF
V: TRBV9; J: TRBJ1-3; CDR3: CASSLAEASSGNTIYF
V: TRBV9; J: TRBJ2-1; CDR3: CASSVDGLAGSNEQFF